Below are 28 T cell receptor beta chains sequenced from a single sample in a study of OX40 agonist ivuxolimab in advanced cancers. Using immunoSEQ multiplex PCR, the repertoire was profiled, and TCRdb retains in-frame clones only, with some absent. The repertoire consists of tens of thousands of clones, with around 86% occurring once and the leading ten covering 0.99%. Sequenced material: CD4+ or CD8+ T cells sorted from blood, taken in a trial of the OX40 agonist ivuxolimab. These receptor sequences come from an adult with an advanced solid tumor such as melanoma, head and neck, liver or kidney cancer.

The rearrangement joins TRBV5-1 to TRBJ2-3; TRBD2 matches 10 bases. V lost 6 bases and J lost 5; bases outside the gene matches: 9. The length of the CDR3 is 15 residues. Germline values: CDR1 SGHRS, CDR2 YFSETQ. CDR3 sequence: CASTPAGGHGDTQYF. The CDR3 coding sequence is TGCGCCAGCACCCCAGCGGGAGGGCACGGAGATACGCAGTATTTT.

CDR3 nucleotides: TGTGCCAGCAGCCGAGGGGTCCTAGAGGGGGTCGAGCAGTACTTC. It translates to CASSRGVLEGVEQYF. The chain joins TRBV5-4 to TRBJ2-7; TRBD1 is a possible D gene (6 bases). Germline V lookup: CDR1 SGHNT, CDR2 YYREEE (reference sequence). The CDR3 consists of 15 residues. V was cut by 4 bases and J by 6 bases, with 20 bases left in between. Variable domain in full (rest from reference TRBV5-4 and TRBJ2-7): ETGVTQSPTHLIKTRGQQVTLRCSSQSGHNTVSWYQQALGQGPQFIFQYYREEENGRGNFPPRFSGLQFPNYSSELNVNALELDDSALYLCASSRGVLEGVEQYFGPGTRLTVT.

The rearrangement links TRBV19 to TRBJ1-5; no clear D gene. Looked up from germline, CDR1 is LNHDA and CDR2 is SQIVND (reference sequence). V lost 3 bases, J lost 3 bases, and 6 bases lay in between. This CDR3 has 13 residues. The CDR3 sequence is CASSMGYNQPQHF. DNA for the CDR3: TGTGCCAGTAGTATGGGGTACAATCAGCCCCAGCATTTT.

The gene calls are TRBV7-9 and TRBJ1-1; D gene uncertain. The CDR3 covers 14 residues. The V and J ends lost 5 bases and 5 bases respectively, with 15 bases between them. Germline V gene sequence: CDR1 SEHNR, CDR2 FQNEAQ (reference sequence). The CDR3 loop is CASSADPGLTEAFF. The CDR3 bases are TGTGCCAGCAGCGCAGACCCGGGGTTAACTGAAGCTTTCTTT.

J is TRBJ1-2 and V is TRBV14; the match to TRBD1 covers 7 bases. The V and J ends lost 0 bases and 1 base, in that order; junction bases with no gene match: 17. The CDR3 extends over 20 amino acids. In germline, CDR1 is SGHDN, CDR2 FVKESK. The CDR3 loop reads CASSQESWEIWTGVNYGYTF. The CDR3 DNA reads TGTGCCAGCAGCCAAGAATCGTGGGAGATCTGGACAGGCGTTAACTATGGCTACACCTTC.

The chain carries TRBV19 and TRBJ2-5; TRBD2 matches 7 bases. The CDR3 spans 16 residues. V lost 4 bases and J lost 0; bases outside the gene matches: 8. CDR1 and CDR2 (germline): LNHDA, SQIVND (reference sequence). The CDR3, as DNA: TGTGCCAGTAGTAGGACAAGCGGGACCAACCAAGAGACCCAGTACTTC. Translation: CASSRTSGTNQETQYF.

A single count supports this clone. This chain joins TRBV6-6 and TRBJ1-2; D might be TRBD1 (6 bases). Germline CDR1 reads MNHNY; CDR2 reads SVGAGI (reference sequence). The CDR3 length is 13 residues. Trimming left V 4 bases short and J 4 bases short, with 10 bases between. This CDR3 reads CASSFGQIYGYTF. In nucleotides, the CDR3 is TGTGCCAGCAGTTTCGGACAGATCTATGGCTACACCTTC.

This clone was observed a handful of times. This rearrangement joins TRBV19 to TRBJ1-5, with TRBD1 as a possible D gene (6 bases). Germline-derived CDR1 and CDR2 are LNHDA and SQIVND (reference sequence). CDR3 length equals 17 residues. With 7 bases removed from V and 0 bases from J, the gap between germline ends came to 19 bases. The CDR3 loop reads CASTDKDSLYSNQPQHF. The CDR3 coding sequence is TGTGCCAGTACTGATAAGGACAGTCTATATAGCAATCAGCCCCAGCATTTT.

The chain combines TRBV6-6 with TRBJ2-7, with D possibly called TRBD1 or TRBD2 (5 bases each). V shed 2 bases and J shed 0 bases, with 5 bases lying between them. Germline lookup yields CDR1 MNHNY and CDR2 SVGAGI (reference sequence). This CDR3 contains 13 residues. This CDR3 reads CASSYGGSYEQYF. DNA for the CDR3: TGTGCCAGCAGTTACGGGGGCTCCTACGAGCAGTACTTC.

The rearrangement links TRBV27 to TRBJ1-1, with 7 bases aligning to TRBD1. Germline values: CDR1 MNHEY, CDR2 SMNVEV (reference sequence). Germline trimming cut 5 bases from V and 0 bases from J; bases unmatched to any gene: 3. This CDR3 is 14 amino acids long. The CDR3 region has the DNA TGTGCCAGCAGTCGGGACAGAGTGAACACTGAAGCTTTCTTT. Its protein is CASSRDRVNTEAFF.

The chain couples TRBV6-1 to TRBJ2-7; D is undetermined. The CDR3 contains 11 residues. Germline CDR1 and CDR2: MNHNS and SASEGT. V gave up 4 bases and J gave up 3 bases, with 4 bases separating them. The chain's CDR3 is CASSGIYEQYF. As DNA, the CDR3 is TGTGCCAGCAGTGGTATCTACGAGCAGTACTTC.

The J gene is TRBJ2-7, the V gene TRBV27, with 10 positions matching TRBD1. There are 12 residues in the CDR3. The V gene end was trimmed by 6 bases and the J gene end by 12 bases; junction bases not matched to a gene: 8. Germline CDR1 MNHEY, CDR2 SMNVEV (reference sequence). CDR3 sequence: CASRVTGGAWYF. The DNA for the CDR3 is TGTGCCAGCAGAGTGACAGGGGGCGCGTGGTACTTC.

V is TRBV10-3 and J is TRBJ2-1; 12 positions match TRBD1. J was trimmed by 7 bases and V by 6 bases; bases with no gene match: 4. The CDR3 is made up of 14 amino acids. CDR1 ENHRY and CDR2 SYGVKD come from the germline V gene. Here the CDR3 reads CAIRGDRGRNEQFF. In DNA form, the CDR3 reads TGTGCCATCAGAGGGGACAGGGGGCGAAATGAGCAGTTCTTC.

This chain links TRBV6-5 with TRBJ2-5; D not resolved. Germline V lookup: CDR1 MNHEY, CDR2 SVGAGI. The CDR3 has 14 amino acids. V dropped 2 bases and J dropped 2 bases, with 9 bases sitting between them. CDR3 residues: CASSYVGYQETQYF. The CDR3 DNA sequence: TGTGCCAGCAGTTACGTGGGGTATCAAGAGACCCAGTACTTC.

This clone was seen more than once but under ten times. V gene TRBV6-5 combines with J gene TRBJ2-1; no clear D gene. Germline values: CDR1 MNHEY, CDR2 SVGAGI. V lost 2 bases and J lost 0, with 8 bases in between. CDR3 length: 15 amino acids. The CDR3 DNA is TGTGCCAGCAGTTACGACCTGAGCTCCTACAATGAGCAGTTCTTC. Translation gives CASSYDLSSYNEQFF.

The chain recombines TRBV5-8 with TRBJ2-3, with a weak D call TRBD2 (5 bases). In germline, CDR1 is SGHTS, CDR2 YDEGEE. The length of the CDR3 is 15 residues. The ends were cut back, 0 bases at V and 0 bases at J, with 8 bases in the middle. The CDR3, as DNA: TGTGCCAGCAGCTTGGAAGGAGGCAGCACAGATACGCAGTATTTT. Protein sequence: CASSLEGGSTDTQYF. Looking up the rest from reference TRBV5-8 and TRBJ2-3 gives the full variable domain: EAGVTQSPTHLIKTRGQQATLRCSPISGHTSVYWYQQALGLGLQFLLWYDEGEERNRGNFPPRFSGRQFPNYSSELNVNALELEDSALYLCASSLEGGSTDTQYFGPGTRLTVL.

The rearrangement uses TRBV25-1 and TRBJ2-7; D may be TRBD2 (6 bases). The CDR3 runs 14 residues. Germline CDR1 MGHDK, CDR2 SYGVNS. V was pared by 8 bases and J by 2 bases, with 16 bases between. The CDR3, as DNA: TGTGCCAGCGGGGCAGGGACTGGACCCTACGAGCAGTACTTC. Its translation is CASGAGTGPYEQYF.

V is TRBV6-6 and J is TRBJ2-7; 12 bases align to TRBD2. V shed 5 bases, J shed 2 bases, and the junction held 4 bases outside the gene matches. CDR1 and CDR2 from the germline V gene are MNHNY and SVGAGI (reference sequence). CDR3 length equals 15 residues. CDR3 sequence reads: CASSGLAGSPYEQYF. The DNA for the CDR3 is TGTGCCAGCAGTGGACTAGCGGGATCCCCCTACGAGCAGTACTTC.

This clone was recorded once. V gene TRBV4-1 combines with J gene TRBJ2-1, with D maybe TRBD1 (6 bases). The V and J ends lost 6 bases and 6 bases respectively, with 15 bases between them. CDR3 length: 14 amino acids. CDR1 is MGHRA and CDR2 is YSYEKL in the germline V gene. CDR3 DNA: TGCGCCAGCAGGGGCGGGCAGGGGATCAATGAGCAGTTCTTC. Its translation is CASRGGQGINEQFF.

This rearrangement joins TRBV2 to TRBJ2-3, with 14 bases fitting TRBD2. The trim removed 6 bases at V and 2 bases at J, leaving 16 bases unmatched. The CDR3 covers 20 residues. CDR1 and CDR2 from the germline V gene are SNHLY and FYNNEI. CDR3 sequence reads: CASRFQPGLAGAGPTDTQYF. CDR3 nucleotides: TGTGCCAGCAGATTTCAACCGGGACTAGCGGGAGCGGGTCCCACAGATACGCAGTATTTT.

This clone was picked up one time. This rearrangement joins TRBV2 to TRBJ1-3; D remains ambiguous. V was pared by 8 bases and J by 4 bases, with 9 bases between. CDR3 length equals 12 residues. Looked up from germline, CDR1 is SNHLY and CDR2 is FYNNEI. The CDR3 DNA reads TGTGCCAGCGGGAGAGTCGGAAACACCATATATTTT. This gives the protein CASGRVGNTIYF.

The rearrangement joins TRBV4-1 to TRBJ2-7; TRBD1 aligns across 8 bases. Trimming took 0 bases from V and 2 from J; bases not matched to a gene: 9. This CDR3 region has 17 residues. The germline V gene has CDR1 MGHRA and CDR2 YSYEKL. CDR3 in amino acids: CASSQDSRQGIPYEQYF. DNA of the CDR3: TGCGCCAGCAGCCAAGATTCCCGACAGGGGATCCCCTACGAGCAGTACTTC.

V gene TRBV7-2 combines with J gene TRBJ1-1; possible D gene TRBD1, 5 bases. This CDR3 is built from 13 residues. Germline V gives CDR1 SGHTA, CDR2 FQGNSA. Between the trimmed V and J ends, which lost 1 base and 9 bases, there was a span of 12 bases. The CDR3 nucleotides read TGTGCCAGCAGCTTAGAGGCAGGGCGTCAAGCTTTCTTT. This sequence encodes CASSLEAGRQAFF. Together with reference TRBV7-2 and TRBJ1-1, the CDR3 gives the full variable domain: GAGVSQSPSNKVTEKGKDVELRCDPISGHTALYWYRQSLGQGLEFLIYFQGNSAPDKSGLPSDRFSAERTGGSVSTLTIQRTQQEDSAVYLCASSLEAGRQAFFGQGTRLTVV.

The V gene is TRBV30, the J gene TRBJ2-5, with no clear D. The CDR3 sequence is 13 residues long. Per germline, CDR1 GTSNPN and CDR2 SVGIG (reference sequence). Trimming removed 0 bases from V and 2 bases from J, with 7 bases in between. The CDR3 reads CAWSVRVQETQYF. CDR3 nucleotides: TGTGCCTGGAGTGTACGAGTGCAAGAGACCCAGTACTTC.

The genes are TRBV28 and TRBJ1-3; the match to TRBD1 covers 9 bases. This CDR3 is built from 15 residues. The J segment lost 4 bases and the V segment lost 4 bases, leaving 5 bases of the junction unmatched. CDR1 MDHEN and CDR2 SYDVKM come from the germline V gene. The CDR3 DNA follows: TGTGCCAGCAGTTCGTCCGGGACAGGGGGAAACACCATATATTTT. Its translation is CASSSSGTGGNTIYF.

J is TRBJ1-3 and V is TRBV5-6; 12 positions match TRBD1. The CDR3 is made up of 15 amino acids. CDR1 is SGHDT and CDR2 is YYEEEE in the germline V gene. Germline trimming cut 6 bases from V and 2 bases from J; bases unmatched to any gene: 3. The CDR3 loop is CASTRDRGPGNTIYF. The CDR3 DNA reads as TGTGCCAGCACCAGGGACAGGGGGCCTGGAAACACCATATATTTT.

Only one count was recorded for this clone. The chain joins TRBV7-9 to TRBJ2-1; D remains ambiguous. CDR3 length equals 17 residues. V was clipped by 4 bases and J by 0 bases, with 16 bases between them. Germline lookup yields CDR1 SEHNR and CDR2 FQNEAQ (reference sequence). The CDR3 region is CASSSRGPVDSYNEQFF. The CDR3 nucleotides are TGTGCCAGCAGCTCCCGTGGCCCGGTAGACTCCTACAATGAGCAGTTCTTC.

The chain has TRBV12-5 and TRBJ1-2; 10 bases agree with TRBD1. The CDR3 extends over 16 amino acids. After removal of 1 base from V and 3 bases from J, the junction contained 5 bases not matched to a gene. Germline-derived CDR1 and CDR2 are LGHNT and FRNRAP. CDR3 residues: CASGLDLTGGHYGYTF. In DNA form, the CDR3 reads TGTGCTAGTGGTTTGGACCTGACAGGGGGCCACTATGGCTACACCTTC.